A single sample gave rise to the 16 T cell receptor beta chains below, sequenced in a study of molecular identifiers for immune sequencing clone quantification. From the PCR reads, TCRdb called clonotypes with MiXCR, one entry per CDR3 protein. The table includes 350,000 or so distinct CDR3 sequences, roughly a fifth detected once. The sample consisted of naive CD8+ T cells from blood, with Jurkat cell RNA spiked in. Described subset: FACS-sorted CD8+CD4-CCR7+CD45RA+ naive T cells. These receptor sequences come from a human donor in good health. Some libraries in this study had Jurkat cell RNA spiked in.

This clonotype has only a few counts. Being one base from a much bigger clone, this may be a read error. CDR3 sequence (DNA): TGTGCCAGCAGTTCCTTAGCGGGAGCGAAGGATACGCAGTATTTT. Its protein product is CASSSLAGAKDTQYF. This chain links TRBV6-6 with TRBJ2-3, with TRBD2 identical over 9 bases. Trimming at V came to 4 bases and at J to 6 bases, leaving 8 bases not matched to a gene. CDR1 is MNHNY and CDR2 is SVGAGI in the germline V gene (reference sequence). This CDR3 is 15 amino acids long.

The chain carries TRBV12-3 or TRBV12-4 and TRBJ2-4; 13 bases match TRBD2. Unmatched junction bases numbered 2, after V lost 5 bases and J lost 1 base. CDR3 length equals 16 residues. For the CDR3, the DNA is TGTGCCAGCAGTACTAGCGGGGGGGCCGCCAAAAACATTCAGTACTTC. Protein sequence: CASSTSGGAAKNIQYF.

CDR3 nucleotide sequence: TGTGCCAGCAGCTCGAGGACGGTGGAGGAGGCCCTACTAGGGGAGCTGTTTTTT. Residues: CASSSRTVEEALLGELFF. The chain is built from TRBV7-9 and TRBJ2-2; perhaps TRBD2 as D (5 bases). The CDR3 sequence is 18 residues long. V lost 4 bases and J 8 bases, leaving 26 bases between the germline ends. Germline values: CDR1 SEHNR, CDR2 FQNEAQ (reference sequence).

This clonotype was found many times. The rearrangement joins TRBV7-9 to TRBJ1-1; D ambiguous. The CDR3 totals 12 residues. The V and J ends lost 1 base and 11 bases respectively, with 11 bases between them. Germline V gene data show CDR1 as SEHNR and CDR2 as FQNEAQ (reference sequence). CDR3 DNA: TGTGCCAGCAGCTTAGACGCCCTGGAGGCTTTCTTT. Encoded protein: CASSLDALEAFF.

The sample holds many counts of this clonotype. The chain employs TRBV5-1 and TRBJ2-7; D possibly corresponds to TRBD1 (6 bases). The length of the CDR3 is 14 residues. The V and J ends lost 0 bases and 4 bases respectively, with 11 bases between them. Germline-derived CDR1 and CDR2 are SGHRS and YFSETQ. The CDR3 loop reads CASSLAAGDYEQYF. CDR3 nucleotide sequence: TGCGCCAGCAGCTTGGCTGCAGGGGATTACGAGCAGTACTTC.

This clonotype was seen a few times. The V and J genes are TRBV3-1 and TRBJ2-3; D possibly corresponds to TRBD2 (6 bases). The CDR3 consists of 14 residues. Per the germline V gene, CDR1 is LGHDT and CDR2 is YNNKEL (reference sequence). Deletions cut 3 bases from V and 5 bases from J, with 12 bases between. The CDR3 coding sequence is TGTGCCAGCAGCCAGGGACTTTTAAGAGATACGCAGTATTTT. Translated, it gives CASSQGLLRDTQYF.

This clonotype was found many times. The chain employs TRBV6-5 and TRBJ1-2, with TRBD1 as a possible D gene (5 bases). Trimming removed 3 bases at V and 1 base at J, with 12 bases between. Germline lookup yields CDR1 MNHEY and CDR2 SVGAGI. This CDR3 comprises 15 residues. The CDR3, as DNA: TGTGCCAGCAGTTATGGTACAGGCGATAACTATGGCTACACCTTC. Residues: CASSYGTGDNYGYTF.

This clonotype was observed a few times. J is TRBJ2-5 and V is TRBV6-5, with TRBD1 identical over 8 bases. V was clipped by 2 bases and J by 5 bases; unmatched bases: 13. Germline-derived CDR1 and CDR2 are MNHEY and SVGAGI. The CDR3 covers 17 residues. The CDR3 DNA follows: TGTGCCAGCAGTTACGAAGCAGGGGGCTTGCAGTCGGAGACCCAGTACTTC. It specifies CASSYEAGGLQSETQYF.

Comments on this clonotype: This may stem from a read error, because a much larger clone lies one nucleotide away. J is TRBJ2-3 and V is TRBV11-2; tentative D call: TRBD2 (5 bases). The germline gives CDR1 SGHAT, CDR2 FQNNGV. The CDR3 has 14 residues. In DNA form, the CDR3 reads TGTGCCGGCAGCTTAGAGGCCGGCGGGGATACGCAGTATTTT. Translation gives CAGSLEAGGDTQYF.

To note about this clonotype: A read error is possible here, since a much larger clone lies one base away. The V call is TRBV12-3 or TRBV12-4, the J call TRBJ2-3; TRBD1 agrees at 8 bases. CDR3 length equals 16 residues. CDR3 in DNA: TGTGCCAGCGCAGAACTGGACAGGGCCTTCACAGGTACGCAGTATTTT. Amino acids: CASAELDRAFTGTQYF.

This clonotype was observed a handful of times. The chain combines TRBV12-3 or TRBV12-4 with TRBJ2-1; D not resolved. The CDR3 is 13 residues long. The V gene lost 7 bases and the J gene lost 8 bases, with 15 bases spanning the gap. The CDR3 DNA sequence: TGTGCCAGCACCGCCCCAATCGAGGATGAGCAGTTCTTC. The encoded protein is CASTAPIEDEQFF.

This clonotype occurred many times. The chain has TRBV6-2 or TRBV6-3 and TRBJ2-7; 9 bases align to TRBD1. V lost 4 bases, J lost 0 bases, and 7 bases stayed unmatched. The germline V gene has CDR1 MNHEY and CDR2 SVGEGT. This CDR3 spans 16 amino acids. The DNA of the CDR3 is TGTGCCAGCAGTTTGTCAGGACAGGGGTTCTCCTACGAGCAGTACTTC. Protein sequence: CASSLSGQGFSYEQYF.

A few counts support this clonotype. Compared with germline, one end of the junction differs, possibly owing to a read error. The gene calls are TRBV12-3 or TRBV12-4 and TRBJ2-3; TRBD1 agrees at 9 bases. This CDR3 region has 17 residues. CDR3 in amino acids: CASSPIVAGQGVDAQYF. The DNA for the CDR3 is TGTGCCAGCAGTCCAATAGTCGCGGGACAGGGTGTAGATGCGCAGTATTTT.

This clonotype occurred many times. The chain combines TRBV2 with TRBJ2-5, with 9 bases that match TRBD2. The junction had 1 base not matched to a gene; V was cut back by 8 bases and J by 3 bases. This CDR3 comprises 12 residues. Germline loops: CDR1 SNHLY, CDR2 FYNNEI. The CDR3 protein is CASLAGEETQYF. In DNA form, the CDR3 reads TGTGCCAGCTTAGCGGGGGAAGAGACCCAGTACTTC.

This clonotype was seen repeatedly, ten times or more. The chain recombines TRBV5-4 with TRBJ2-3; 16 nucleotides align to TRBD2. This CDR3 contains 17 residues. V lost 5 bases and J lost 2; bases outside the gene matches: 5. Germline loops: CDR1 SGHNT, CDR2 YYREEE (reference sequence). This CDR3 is CASSGTSGRGFTDTQYF. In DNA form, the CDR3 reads TGTGCCAGCAGTGGGACTAGCGGGAGGGGTTTCACAGATACGCAGTATTTT.

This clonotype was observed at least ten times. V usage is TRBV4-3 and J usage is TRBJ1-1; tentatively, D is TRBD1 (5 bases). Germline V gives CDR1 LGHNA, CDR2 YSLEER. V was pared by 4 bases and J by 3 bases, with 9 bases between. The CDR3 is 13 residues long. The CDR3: CASSLGPDTEAFF. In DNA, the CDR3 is TGCGCCAGCAGCCTGGGGCCAGACACTGAAGCTTTCTTT.